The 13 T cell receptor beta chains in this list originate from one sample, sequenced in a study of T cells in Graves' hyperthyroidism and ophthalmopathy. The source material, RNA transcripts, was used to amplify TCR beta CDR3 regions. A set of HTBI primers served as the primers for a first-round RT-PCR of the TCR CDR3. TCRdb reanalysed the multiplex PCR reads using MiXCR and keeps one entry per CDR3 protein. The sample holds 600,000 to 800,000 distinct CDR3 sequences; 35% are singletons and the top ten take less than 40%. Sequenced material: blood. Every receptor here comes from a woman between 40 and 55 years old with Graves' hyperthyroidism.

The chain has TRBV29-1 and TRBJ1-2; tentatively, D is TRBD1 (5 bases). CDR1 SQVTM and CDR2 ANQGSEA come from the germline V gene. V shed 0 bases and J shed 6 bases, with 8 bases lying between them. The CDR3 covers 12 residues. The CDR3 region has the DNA TGCAGCGTTGAAGAGCAGGGAGATGGCTACACCTTC. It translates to CSVEEQGDGYTF.

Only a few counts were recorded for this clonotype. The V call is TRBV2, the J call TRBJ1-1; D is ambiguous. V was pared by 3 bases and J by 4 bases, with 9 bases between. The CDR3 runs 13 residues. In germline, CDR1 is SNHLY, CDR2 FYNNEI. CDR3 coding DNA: TGTGCCAGCAGTGACAGTATTTTCACTGAAGCTTTCTTT. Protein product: CASSDSIFTEAFF.

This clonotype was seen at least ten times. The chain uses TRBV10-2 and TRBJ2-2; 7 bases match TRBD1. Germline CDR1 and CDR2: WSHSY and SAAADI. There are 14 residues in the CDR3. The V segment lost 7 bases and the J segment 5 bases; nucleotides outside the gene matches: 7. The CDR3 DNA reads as TGCGCCAGCACGGACAGGAAACTAACCGGGGAGCTGTTTTTT. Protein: CASTDRKLTGELFF.

CDR3 sequence (DNA): TGCAGTGCTAGAAGACAGGGTTGGGCTTTCTTT. Translation gives CSARRQGWAFF. The chain couples TRBV20-1 to TRBJ1-1; 7 bases map to TRBD1. V dropped 2 bases and J dropped 11; count of bases not matched to a gene: 5. The CDR3 runs 11 residues. Germline V gives CDR1 DFQATT, CDR2 SNEGSKA (reference sequence).

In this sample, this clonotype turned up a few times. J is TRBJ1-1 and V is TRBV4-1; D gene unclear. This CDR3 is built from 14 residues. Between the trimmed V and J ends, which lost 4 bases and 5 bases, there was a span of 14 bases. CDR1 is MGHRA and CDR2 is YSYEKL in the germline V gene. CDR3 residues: CASSPEVGSTEAFF. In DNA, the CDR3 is TGCGCCAGCAGCCCCGAGGTAGGGTCGACTGAAGCTTTCTTT.

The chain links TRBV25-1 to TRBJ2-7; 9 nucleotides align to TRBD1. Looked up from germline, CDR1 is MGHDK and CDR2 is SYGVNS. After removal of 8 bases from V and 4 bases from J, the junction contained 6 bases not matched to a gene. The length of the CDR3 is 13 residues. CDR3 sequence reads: CASGETGGYEQYF. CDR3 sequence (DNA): TGTGCCAGCGGAGAGACAGGGGGGTACGAGCAGTACTTC.

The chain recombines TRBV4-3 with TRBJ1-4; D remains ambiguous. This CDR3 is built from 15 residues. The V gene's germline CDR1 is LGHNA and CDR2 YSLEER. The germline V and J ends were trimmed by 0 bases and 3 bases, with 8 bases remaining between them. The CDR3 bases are TGCGCCAGCAGCCAAGATCGGGCCGCTAATGAAAAACTGTTTTTT. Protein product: CASSQDRAANEKLFF.

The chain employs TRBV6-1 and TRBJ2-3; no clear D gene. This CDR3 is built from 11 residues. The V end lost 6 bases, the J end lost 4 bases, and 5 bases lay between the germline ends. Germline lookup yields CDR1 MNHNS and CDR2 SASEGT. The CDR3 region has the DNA TGTGCCAGCAGGACGTCAGATACGCAGTATTTT. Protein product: CASRTSDTQYF.

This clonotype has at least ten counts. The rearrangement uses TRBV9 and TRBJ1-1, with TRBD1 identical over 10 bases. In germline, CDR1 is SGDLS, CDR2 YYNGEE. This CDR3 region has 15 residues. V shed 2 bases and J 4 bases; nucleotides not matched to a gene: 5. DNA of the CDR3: TGTGCCAGCAGCGTGGTGGACAGGGGGTCCACTGAAGCTTTCTTT. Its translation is CASSVVDRGSTEAFF.

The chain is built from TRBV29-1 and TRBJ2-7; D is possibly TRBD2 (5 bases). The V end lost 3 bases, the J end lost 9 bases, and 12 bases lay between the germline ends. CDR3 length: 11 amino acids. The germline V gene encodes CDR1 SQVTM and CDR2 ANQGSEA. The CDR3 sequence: CSVDDGVGQYF. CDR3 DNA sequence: TGCAGCGTTGACGACGGGGTGGGGCAGTACTTC.

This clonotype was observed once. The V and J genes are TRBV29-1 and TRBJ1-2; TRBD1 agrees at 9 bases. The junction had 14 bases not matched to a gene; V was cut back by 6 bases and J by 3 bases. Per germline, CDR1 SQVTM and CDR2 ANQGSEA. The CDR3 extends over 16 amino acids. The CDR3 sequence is CSVERADRGEDYGYTF. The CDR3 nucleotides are TGCAGCGTGGAGCGGGCGGACAGGGGAGAAGACTATGGCTACACCTTC.

The CDR3 sequence: CAISESTGRDGELFF. CDR3 coding DNA: TGTGCCATCAGTGAGTCGACGGGTAGGGACGGGGAGCTGTTTTTT. The rearrangement links TRBV10-3 to TRBJ2-2; D remains unclear. This CDR3 is 15 amino acids long. V was shortened by 0 bases and J by 7 bases, with 12 bases between the two germline ends. The germline V gene has CDR1 ENHRY and CDR2 SYGVKD.

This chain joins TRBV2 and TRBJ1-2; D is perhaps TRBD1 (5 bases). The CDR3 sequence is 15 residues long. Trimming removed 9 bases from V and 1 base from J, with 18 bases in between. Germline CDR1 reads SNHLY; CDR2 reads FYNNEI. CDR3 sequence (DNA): TGTGCCAGTACCATCCGGGGCCGGATTAACTATGGCTACACCTTC. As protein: CASTIRGRINYGYTF.